The 17 T cell receptor beta chains reported below all come from one sample, sequenced in a study of blood T cell repertoires in COVID-19. Method: immunoSEQ multiplex PCR; TCRdb's copy keeps in-frame clones and lacks some. Of about 40,000 clones in the sample, nearly 90% were seen once. The sample comprised peripheral blood. The receptors originated from a man aged 70 or older with active COVID-19.

CDR3 DNA: TGTGCCAGCAGCTTGCAGGGGGATGGGAACACTGAAGCTTTCTTT. This gives the protein CASSLQGDGNTEAFF. J is TRBJ1-1 and V is TRBV7-2, with 7 bases aligning to TRBD1. The trim removed 3 bases at V and 1 base at J, leaving 5 bases unmatched. The CDR3 loop spans 15 amino acids. CDR1 and CDR2 (germline): SGHTA, FQGNSA.

This chain connects TRBV7-8 to TRBJ2-2, with 8 bases matching TRBD2. This CDR3 is built from 16 residues. Losses at the gene ends were 0 bases for V and 1 base for J; bases not matched to a gene: 1. Germline-derived CDR1 and CDR2 are SGHVS and FQNEAQ. Here the CDR3 DNA reads TGTGCCAGCAGCTTAGCCAGCGGGAGGAACACCGGGGAGCTGTTTTTT. It encodes CASSLASGRNTGELFF. The full variable domain, with the rest looked up from reference TRBV7-8 and TRBJ2-2, is GAGVSQSPRYKVAKRGQDVALRCDPISGHVSLFWYQQALGQGPEFLTYFQNEAQLDKSGLPSDRFFAERPEGSVSTLKIQRTQQEDSAVYLCASSLASGRNTGELFFGEGSRLTVL.

The gene calls are TRBV25-1 and TRBJ2-7; 10 bases are shared with TRBD1. The CDR3 extends over 17 amino acids. Looked up from germline, CDR1 is MGHDK and CDR2 is SYGVNS. V lost 3 bases, J lost 2 bases, and 10 bases stayed unmatched. The CDR3 loop reads CASSEGGTGTGAYEQYF. CDR3 DNA sequence: TGTGCCAGCAGTGAGGGGGGGACCGGGACAGGGGCCTACGAGCAGTACTTC.

V usage is TRBV27 and J usage is TRBJ2-1, with 9 bases that match TRBD1. Trimming took 0 bases from V and 4 from J; bases not matched to a gene: 1. CDR1 and CDR2 (germline): MNHEY, SMNVEV (reference sequence). This CDR3 comprises 15 residues. CDR3: CASSLSGTGYNEQFF. As DNA, the CDR3 is TGTGCCAGCAGTTTATCGGGGACAGGGTACAATGAGCAGTTCTTC.

The chain carries TRBV2 and TRBJ2-2; TRBD1 agrees at 9 bases. V lost 8 bases to trimming and J lost 4 bases; unmatched junction nucleotides: 8. Germline V gives CDR1 SNHLY, CDR2 FYNNEI. CDR3 length: 15 amino acids. The CDR3 DNA is TGTGCCAGCCGTCTGACAGGGGGAAGCACCGGGGAGCTGTTTTTT. It translates to CASRLTGGSTGELFF.

This sequence joins TRBV12-5 and TRBJ1-5; D not certain. The CDR3 covers 16 residues. Germline V gene lookup returns CDR1 LGHNT and CDR2 FRNRAP. V lost 0 bases and J lost 0, with 9 bases in between. CDR3: CASGLVTVFSNQPQHF. The CDR3 coding sequence is TGTGCTAGTGGTTTGGTAACAGTCTTTAGCAATCAGCCCCAGCATTTT.

The J gene is TRBJ2-1, the V gene TRBV9, with 8 bases identical to TRBD2. Per germline, CDR1 SGDLS and CDR2 YYNGEE. CDR3 size: 15 residues. The V and J ends lost 0 bases and 7 bases, in that order; junction bases with no gene match: 6. CDR3 nucleotides: TGTGCCAGCAGCGTAGTGGGGACTAGTGGGAATGAGCAGTTCTTC. Translating gives CASSVVGTSGNEQFF.

The chain recombines TRBV19 with TRBJ2-7; 9 bases match TRBD1. The junction had 3 bases not matched to a gene; V was cut back by 3 bases and J by 3 bases. The CDR3 consists of 14 residues. CDR1 is LNHDA and CDR2 is SQIVND in the germline V gene (reference sequence). The DNA for the CDR3 is TGTGCCAGTAGTATGGCGGACAGGGGCTACGAGCAGTACTTC. It yields the protein CASSMADRGYEQYF.

This chain joins TRBV19 and TRBJ1-6; 12 bases match TRBD1. CDR1 is LNHDA and CDR2 is SQIVND in the germline V gene (reference sequence). The CDR3 is made up of 15 amino acids. Trimming took 5 bases from V and 19 from J; bases not matched to a gene: 15. The CDR3 DNA follows: TGTGCCAGTAGTTTTTCCGGGACAGGGGGCAGTTTCTGGCACTTT. Translation gives CASSFSGTGGSFWHF.

The chain has TRBV3-1 (or the pseudogene TRBV3-2) and TRBJ2-7; D gene uncertain. CDR1 is LGHDT and CDR2 is YNNKEL in the germline V gene (reference sequence). The ends were cut back, 5 bases at V and 4 bases at J, with 12 bases in the middle. The CDR3 loop spans 13 amino acids. CDR3 bases: TGTGCCAGCAGCTCGCGGAGTTGGTACGAGCAGTACTTC. It yields the protein CASSSRSWYEQYF.

The chain recombines TRBV9 with TRBJ1-1; possibly TRBD1 for D (6 bases). CDR3 length: 14 amino acids. The germline V gene has CDR1 SGDLS and CDR2 YYNGEE. V was cut by 0 bases and J by 4 bases, with 10 bases left in between. The CDR3 DNA reads as TGTGCCAGCAGCGTAGATCTACAGGGCACTGAAGCTTTCTTT. Protein product: CASSVDLQGTEAFF.

The chain uses TRBV19 and TRBJ2-1, with 8 bases aligning to TRBD2. Germline V CDR1 and CDR2: LNHDA, SQIVND (reference sequence). There are 16 residues in the CDR3. V lost 3 bases and J lost 5; bases outside the gene matches: 9. The CDR3 sequence: CASSISMAGGNNEQFF. The CDR3 DNA reads TGTGCCAGTAGTATTTCAATGGCGGGGGGTAACAATGAGCAGTTCTTC. Based on the CDR3 plus reference TRBV19 and TRBJ2-1, the full variable domain is DGGITQSPKYLFRKEGQNVTLSCEQNLNHDAMYWYRQDPGQGLRLIYYSQIVNDFQKGDIAEGYSVSREKKESFPLTVTSAQKNPTAFYLCASSISMAGGNNEQFFGPGTRLTVL.

This clone came up once. The CDR3 loop reads CASSPTGGFYNSPLHF. The CDR3 coding sequence is TGTGCCAGCAGCCCGACAGGGGGATTCTATAATTCACCCCTCCACTTT. V is TRBV14 and J is TRBJ1-6; TRBD1 agrees at 9 bases. The CDR3 is made up of 16 amino acids. Looked up from germline, CDR1 is SGHDN and CDR2 is FVKESK. Germline trimming cut 4 bases from V and 3 bases from J; bases unmatched to any gene: 4.

The rearrangement uses TRBV9 and TRBJ2-7; 10 nucleotides line up with TRBD1. Germline lookup yields CDR1 SGDLS and CDR2 YYNGEE. The CDR3 runs to 15 residues. V was pared by 0 bases and J by 6 bases, with 6 bases of the junction left unmatched. The DNA of the CDR3 is TGTGCCAGCAGCGTAGGGGGACAGGGGAATGGCGAGCAGTACTTC. This translates into CASSVGGQGNGEQYF.

The chain links TRBV28 to TRBJ1-1, with TRBD1 matching 10 bases. V was clipped by 9 bases and J by 1 base; unmatched bases: 8. CDR1 and CDR2 from the germline V gene are MDHEN and SYDVKM. This CDR3 region has 15 residues. The CDR3 here is CASTGTGAGNTEAFF. DNA for the CDR3: TGTGCCAGTACCGGGACAGGGGCCGGGAACACTGAAGCTTTCTTT.

The CDR3 loop reads CASRGLALTDTQYF. The DNA of the CDR3 is TGCGCCAGCAGGGGACTAGCCTTGACAGATACGCAGTATTTT. The chain couples TRBV5-1 to TRBJ2-3, with TRBD2 identical over 9 bases. From germline, CDR1 is SGHRS and CDR2 YFSETQ. This CDR3 region has 14 residues. The V gene end was trimmed by 5 bases and the J gene end by 3 bases; junction bases not matched to a gene: 4. Full variable domain (missing parts from reference TRBV5-1 and TRBJ2-3): KAGVTQTPRYLIKTRGQQVTLSCSPISGHRSVSWYQQTPGQGLQFLFEYFSETQRNKGNFPGRFSGRQFSNSRSEMNVSTLELGDSALYLCASRGLALTDTQYFGPGTRLTVL.

CDR3 sequence reads: CASSLEARLNTGELFF. CDR3 DNA sequence: TGCGCCAGCAGCTTGGAGGCCAGGCTGAACACCGGGGAGCTGTTTTTT. The genes are TRBV5-1 and TRBJ2-2; D ambiguous. Trimming shortened V by 0 bases and J by 1 base, and 10 bases separated the two germline ends. The V gene's germline CDR1 is SGHRS and CDR2 YFSETQ. This CDR3 region has 16 residues.